Given below is one TCR beta chain in context. It has no known antigen specificity. One base away there is no much larger clone; base qualities are not given. V and J lose 0 bases and 3 bases, and a span of 7 bases separates them. CDR1 and CDR2 are read off the germline V gene as LGHNA and YSLEER. There are 14 amino acids in the CDR3, from cysteine to phenylalanine inclusive. Only the CDR3 portion is preserved as DNA: 42 bases, with reading frame beginning at the first base. The data derive from a study of T cell repertoires in cytomegalovirus infection (dated by TCRdb to the late 2010s). With regard to the full study: The peptide stimulations were aimed at well-studied HLA-B-restricted epitopes as well as recently identified HLA-C-restricted CMV epitopes, whose presentation resists viral immunomodulation. Because public TCR beta signatures pointed to carriage of CMV infection together with the matching HLA type, the HLA type of each donor mattered for the analysis. General findings and caveats noted by the study authors: In both this cohort and an independent roughly 350-donor cohort, the cumulative frequency of public TCR beta family members distinguished carriers of CMV infection plus the relevant HLA type. In the ex vivo response, HLA-C-restricted CMV-specific TCR beta clonotypes were dominant, and in two of eight donors the single most frequent clonotype came from this HLA-C-restricted group.

Sequencer: Illumina HiSeq 1500. The raw public data were reprocessed by TCRdb itself: fastp quality trimming at Q25, MiXCR clonotype calling, in-frame beta chains only. Identical CDR3 proteins give one entry, which carries the most common genes and DNA. The sample includes under 300,000 distinct CDR3 sequences, with less than 25% observed a single time. Of the sample, roughly 20% is held by the ten largest clones. Read against the paper, the sample's treatment or condition label means: in vitro stimulation with specific CMV peptide epitopes to enrich CMV-specific T cells. Rearrangement joined TRBV4-3 to TRBJ2-3, with TRBD2 as a weak D call on 5 bases. Material: cultured PBMCs, obtained from culture after CMV antigen stimulation. The receptor was derived from a human donor in good health (CMV status not recorded). Some clones in this sample may be carry-over from other donors' samples. The CDR3 is CASSQELATDTQYF. The sequence in DNA is TGCGCCAGCAGCCAAGAGCTAGCAACAGATACGCAGTATTTT.